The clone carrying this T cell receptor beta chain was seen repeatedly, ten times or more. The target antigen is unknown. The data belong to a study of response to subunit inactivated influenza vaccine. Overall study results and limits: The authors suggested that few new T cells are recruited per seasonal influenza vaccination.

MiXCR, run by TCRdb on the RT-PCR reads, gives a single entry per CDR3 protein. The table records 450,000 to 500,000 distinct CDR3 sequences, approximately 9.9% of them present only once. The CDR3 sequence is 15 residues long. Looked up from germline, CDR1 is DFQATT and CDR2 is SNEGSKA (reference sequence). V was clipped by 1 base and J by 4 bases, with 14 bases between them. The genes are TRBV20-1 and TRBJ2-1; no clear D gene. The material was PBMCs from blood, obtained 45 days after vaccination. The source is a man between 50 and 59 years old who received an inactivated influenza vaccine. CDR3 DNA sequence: TGCAGTGCTAGAGGCGCCAGGAGCTTATACAATGAGCAGTTCTTC. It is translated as CSARGARSLYNEQFF.